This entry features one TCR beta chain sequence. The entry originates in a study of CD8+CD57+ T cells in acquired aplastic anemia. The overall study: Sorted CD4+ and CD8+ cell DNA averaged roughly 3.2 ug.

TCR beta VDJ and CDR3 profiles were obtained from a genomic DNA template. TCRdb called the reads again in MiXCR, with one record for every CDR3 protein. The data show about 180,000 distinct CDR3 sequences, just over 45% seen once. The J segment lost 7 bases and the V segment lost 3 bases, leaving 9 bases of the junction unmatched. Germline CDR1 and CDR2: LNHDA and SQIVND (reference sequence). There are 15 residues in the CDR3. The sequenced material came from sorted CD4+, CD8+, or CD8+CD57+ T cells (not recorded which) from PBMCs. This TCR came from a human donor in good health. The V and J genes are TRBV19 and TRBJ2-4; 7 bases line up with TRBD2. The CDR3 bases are TGTGCCAGTAGTATCCTGACTAGCTCCATCAACATTCAGTACTTC. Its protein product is CASSILTSSINIQYF.